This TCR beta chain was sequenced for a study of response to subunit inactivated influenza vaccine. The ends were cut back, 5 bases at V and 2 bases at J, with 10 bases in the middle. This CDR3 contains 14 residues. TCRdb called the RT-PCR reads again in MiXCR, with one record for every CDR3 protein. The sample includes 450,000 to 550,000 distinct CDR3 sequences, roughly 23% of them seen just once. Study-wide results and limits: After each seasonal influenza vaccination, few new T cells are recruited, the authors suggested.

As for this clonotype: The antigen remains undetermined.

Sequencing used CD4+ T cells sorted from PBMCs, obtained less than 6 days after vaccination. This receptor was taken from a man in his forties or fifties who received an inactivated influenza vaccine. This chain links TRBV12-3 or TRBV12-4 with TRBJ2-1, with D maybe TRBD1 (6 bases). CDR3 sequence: CASSIRGPYNEQFF. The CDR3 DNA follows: TGTGCCAGCAGTATCAGGGGCCCCTACAATGAGCAGTTCTTC.